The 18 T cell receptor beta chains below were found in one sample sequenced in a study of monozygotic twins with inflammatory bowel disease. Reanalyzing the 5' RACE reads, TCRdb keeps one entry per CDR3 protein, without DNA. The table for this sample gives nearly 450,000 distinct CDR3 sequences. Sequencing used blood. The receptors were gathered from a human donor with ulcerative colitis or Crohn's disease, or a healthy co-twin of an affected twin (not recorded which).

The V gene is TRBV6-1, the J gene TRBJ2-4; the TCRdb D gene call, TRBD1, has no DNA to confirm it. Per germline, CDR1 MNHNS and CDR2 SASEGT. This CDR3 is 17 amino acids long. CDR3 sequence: CASTQRGQMIAKNIQYF.

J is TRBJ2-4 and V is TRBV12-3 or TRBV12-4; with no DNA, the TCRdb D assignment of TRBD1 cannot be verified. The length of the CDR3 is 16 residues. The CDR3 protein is CASSAGTGILGNIQYF.

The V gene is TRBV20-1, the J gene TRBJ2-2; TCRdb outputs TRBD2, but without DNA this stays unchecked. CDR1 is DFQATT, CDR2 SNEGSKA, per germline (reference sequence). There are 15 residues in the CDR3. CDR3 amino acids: CSASPSGGGPGELFF.

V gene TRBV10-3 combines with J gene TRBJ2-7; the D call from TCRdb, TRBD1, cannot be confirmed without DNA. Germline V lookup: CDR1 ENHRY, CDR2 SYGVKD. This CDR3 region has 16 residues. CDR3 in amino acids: CAISEFHRGGSYEQYF.

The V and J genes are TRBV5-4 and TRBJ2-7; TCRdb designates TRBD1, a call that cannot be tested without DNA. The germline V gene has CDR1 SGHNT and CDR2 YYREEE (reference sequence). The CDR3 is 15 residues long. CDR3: CASSLAGTDHSGQYF. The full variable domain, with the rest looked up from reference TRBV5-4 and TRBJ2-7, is ETGVTQSPTHLIKTRGQQVTLRCSSQSGHNTVSWYQQALGQGPQFIFQYYREEENGRGNFPPRFSGLQFPNYSSELNVNALELDDSALYLCASSLAGTDHSGQYFGPGTRLTVT.

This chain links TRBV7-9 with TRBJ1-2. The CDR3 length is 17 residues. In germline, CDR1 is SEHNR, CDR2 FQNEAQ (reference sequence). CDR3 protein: CASSLFEADPTYYGYTF.

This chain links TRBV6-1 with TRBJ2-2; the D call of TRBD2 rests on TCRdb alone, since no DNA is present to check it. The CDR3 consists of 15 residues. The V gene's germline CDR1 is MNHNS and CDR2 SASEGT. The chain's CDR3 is CASSNTLGSGGELFF.

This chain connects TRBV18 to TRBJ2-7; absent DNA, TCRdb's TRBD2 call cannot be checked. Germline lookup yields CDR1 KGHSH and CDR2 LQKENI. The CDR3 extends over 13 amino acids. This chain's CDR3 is CASSWDYPYEQYF.

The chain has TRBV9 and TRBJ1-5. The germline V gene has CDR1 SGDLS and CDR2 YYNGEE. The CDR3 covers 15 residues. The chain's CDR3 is CASSLDSASNQPQHF.

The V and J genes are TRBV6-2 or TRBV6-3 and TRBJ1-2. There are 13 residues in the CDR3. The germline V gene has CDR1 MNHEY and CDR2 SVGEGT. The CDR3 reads CASYSGELGGYTF.

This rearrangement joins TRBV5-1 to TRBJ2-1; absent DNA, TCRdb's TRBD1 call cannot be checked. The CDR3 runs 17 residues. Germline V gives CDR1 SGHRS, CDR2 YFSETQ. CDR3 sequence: CASSLAGRGGSYNEQFF.

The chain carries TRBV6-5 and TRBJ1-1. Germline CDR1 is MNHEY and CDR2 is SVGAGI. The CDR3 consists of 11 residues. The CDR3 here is CASFEGTEAFF.

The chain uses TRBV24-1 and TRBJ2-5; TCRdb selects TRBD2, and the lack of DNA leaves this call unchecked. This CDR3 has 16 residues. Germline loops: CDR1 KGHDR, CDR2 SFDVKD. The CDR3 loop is CATSDLGEGPQETQYF.

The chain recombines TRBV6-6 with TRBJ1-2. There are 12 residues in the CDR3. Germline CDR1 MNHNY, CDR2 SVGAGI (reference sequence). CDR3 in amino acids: CASSSSGQGYTF.

CDR3: CASSMRQGHNEQFF. This chain connects TRBV7-9 to TRBJ2-1; TCRdb gives TRBD1 as the D gene, but with no DNA this cannot be confirmed. CDR1 and CDR2 (germline): SEHNR, FQNEAQ (reference sequence). There are 14 residues in the CDR3.

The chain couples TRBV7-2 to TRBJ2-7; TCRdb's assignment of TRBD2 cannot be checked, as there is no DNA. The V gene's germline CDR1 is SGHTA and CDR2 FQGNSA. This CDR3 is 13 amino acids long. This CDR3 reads CASSFRRDREQYF.

CDR3 amino acids: CAWSVMRNTEAFF. The rearrangement uses TRBV30 and TRBJ1-1. CDR1 and CDR2 (germline): GTSNPN, SVGIG (reference sequence). The CDR3 consists of 13 residues.

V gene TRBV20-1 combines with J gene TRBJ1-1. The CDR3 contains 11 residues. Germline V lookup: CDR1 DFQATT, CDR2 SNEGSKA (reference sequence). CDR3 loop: CSARANTEAFF.